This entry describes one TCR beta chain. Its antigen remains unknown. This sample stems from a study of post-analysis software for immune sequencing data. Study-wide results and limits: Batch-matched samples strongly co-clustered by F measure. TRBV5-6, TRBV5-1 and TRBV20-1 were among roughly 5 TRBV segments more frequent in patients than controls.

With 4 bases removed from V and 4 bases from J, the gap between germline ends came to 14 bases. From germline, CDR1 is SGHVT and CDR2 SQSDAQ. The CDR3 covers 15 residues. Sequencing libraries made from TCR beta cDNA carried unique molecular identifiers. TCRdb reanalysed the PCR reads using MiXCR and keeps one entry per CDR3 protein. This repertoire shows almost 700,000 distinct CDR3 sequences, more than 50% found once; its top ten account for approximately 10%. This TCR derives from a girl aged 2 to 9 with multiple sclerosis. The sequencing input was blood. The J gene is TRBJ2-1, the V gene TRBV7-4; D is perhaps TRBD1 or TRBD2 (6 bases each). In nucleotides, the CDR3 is TGTGCCAGCAGCTCTGCGGGACATCGGTACAATGAGCAGTTCTTC. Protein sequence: CASSSAGHRYNEQFF.